This is a list of T cell receptor beta chains from one sample in a study of post-analysis software for immune sequencing data. TCRdb reprocessed the PCR reads with MiXCR, giving one entry per CDR3 protein. The repertoire holds about 540,000 distinct CDR3 sequences, around 31% seen once, with around 5.9% in the top ten. What was sequenced was blood. These receptors were taken from a girl aged 2-17 years with multiple sclerosis. The CDR3 runs from the conserved cysteine through the conserved F or W. The order of the fields is D gene, J gene, V gene, clone size, CDR3 protein, CDR3 DNA. The D gene is left open where the match is weak. Clone size is stated in some rows and not others, as once, few, many or a class when expanded.

D gene: NA; J gene: TRBJ1-4; V gene: TRBV29-1; clone size: few; CDR3 protein: CSVVSAGNEKLFF; CDR3 DNA: TGCAGCGTTGTATCTGCAGGGAACGAAAAACTGTTTTTT
D gene: NA; J gene: TRBJ2-1; V gene: TRBV29-1; clone size: many; CDR3 protein: CSVVGLGQGLYNEQFF; CDR3 DNA: TGCAGCGTTGTTGGGCTAGGGCAGGGATTGTACAATGAGCAGTTCTTC
D gene: NA; J gene: TRBJ2-5; V gene: TRBV28; clone size: few; CDR3 protein: CASSPSGQEPHETQYF; CDR3 DNA: TGTGCCAGCAGCCCCAGCGGCCAGGAGCCCCACGAGACCCAGTACTTC
D gene: NA; J gene: TRBJ2-1; V gene: TRBV12-3/TRBV12-4; clone size: NA; CDR3 protein: CASSFLRDNEQFF; CDR3 DNA: TGTGCCAGCAGTTTTTTAAGAGACAATGAGCAGTTCTTC
D gene: TRBD1; J gene: TRBJ1-2; V gene: TRBV3-1; clone size: NA; CDR3 protein: CASSRGQANYGYTF; CDR3 DNA: TGTGCCAGCAGCCGCGGACAGGCAAACTATGGCTACACCTTC
D gene: TRBD1; J gene: TRBJ2-5; V gene: TRBV15; clone size: NA; CDR3 protein: CATSRGQGGRQETQYF; CDR3 DNA: TGTGCCACCAGCAGAGGACAGGGTGGGCGTCAAGAGACCCAGTACTTC
D gene: NA; J gene: TRBJ1-5; V gene: TRBV20-1; clone size: NA; CDR3 protein: CSAPQEDNQPQHF; CDR3 DNA: TGCAGTGCTCCACAGGAGGACAATCAGCCCCAGCATTTT
D gene: TRBD2; J gene: TRBJ2-3; V gene: TRBV11-2; clone size: NA; CDR3 protein: CASSFTSSGTRVDTQYF; CDR3 DNA: TGTGCCAGCAGCTTCACTTCTTCCGGGACTAGGGTAGATACGCAGTATTTT
D gene: TRBD1; J gene: TRBJ2-1; V gene: TRBV24-1; clone size: few; CDR3 protein: CATSDSGQGYNEQFF; CDR3 DNA: TGTGCCACCAGTGATTCGGGACAGGGGTACAATGAGCAGTTCTTC
D gene: TRBD1; J gene: TRBJ2-5; V gene: TRBV7-2; clone size: NA; CDR3 protein: CASSWTGVGQTQYF; CDR3 DNA: TGTGCCAGCAGCTGGACAGGGGTGGGACAGACCCAGTACTTC
D gene: TRBD1; J gene: TRBJ1-6; V gene: TRBV28; clone size: NA; CDR3 protein: CASSPDRGGSPLHF; CDR3 DNA: TGTGCCAGCAGCCCGGACAGGGGAGGATCACCCCTCCACTTT
D gene: NA; J gene: TRBJ2-5; V gene: TRBV12-3/TRBV12-4; clone size: few; CDR3 protein: CASSPTGQTWYQETQYF; CDR3 DNA: TGTGCCAGCAGTCCCACAGGACAGACCTGGTACCAAGAGACCCAGTACTTC
D gene: TRBD1; J gene: TRBJ1-1; V gene: TRBV5-8; clone size: NA; CDR3 protein: CASSLGTGDTEAFF; CDR3 DNA: TGTGCCAGCAGCTTAGGGACAGGGGATACTGAAGCTTTCTTT
D gene: TRBD1; J gene: TRBJ2-5; V gene: TRBV29-1; clone size: NA; CDR3 protein: CSVEDAISGGSRETQYF; CDR3 DNA: TGCAGCGTTGAAGATGCAATATCAGGGGGCTCACGAGAGACCCAGTACTTC
D gene: NA; J gene: TRBJ2-7; V gene: TRBV15; clone size: NA; CDR3 protein: CATSRGENYEQYF; CDR3 DNA: TGTGCCACCAGCAGAGGGGAGAACTACGAGCAGTACTTC